The 23 T cell receptor beta chains reported below all come from one sample, sequenced in a study of blood T cell repertoires in COVID-19 (dated by TCRdb to about 2020). The receptor library was made with the immunoSEQ multiplex PCR assay. TCRdb's version of the immuneACCESS table is confined to in-frame rearrangements and falls short of the full clone set. An unresolved V gene accounts for under half of the shortfall where checked; the remainder is of unknown origin. The sample table lists about 80,000 clones, 70% to 90% of them with a count of one. The ten largest clones add up to over 15% of the sample. Sequenced material: peripheral blood. The receptors were gathered from a man older than 75 with active or convalescent COVID-19.

The gene calls are TRBV7-9 and TRBJ1-2, with a possible D match to TRBD1 (6 bases). Deletions cut 5 bases from V and 6 bases from J, with 19 bases between. The CDR3 runs 15 residues. Germline-derived CDR1 and CDR2 are SEHNR and FQNEAQ (reference sequence). CDR3 protein: CASSPNRVISNGYTF. The CDR3 DNA sequence: TGTGCCAGCAGCCCAAACAGGGTTATATCGAATGGCTACACCTTC. The complete variable domain, with remaining parts taken from reference TRBV7-9 and TRBJ1-2, reads DTGVSQNPRHKITKRGQNVTFRCDPISEHNRLYWYRQTLGQGPEFLTYFQNEAQLEKSRLLSDRFSAERPKGSFSTLEIQRTEQGDSAMYLCASSPNRVISNGYTFGSGTRLTVV.

This clone was detected only once. This rearrangement joins TRBV9 to TRBJ2-2; D not resolved. CDR1 is SGDLS and CDR2 is YYNGEE in the germline V gene. V was shortened by 0 bases and J by 5 bases, with 14 bases between the two germline ends. This CDR3 has 16 amino acids. In DNA form, the CDR3 reads TGTGCCAGCAGCGTAGATTACACCACCCTTACCGGGGAGCTGTTTTTT. Amino acids: CASSVDYTTLTGELFF.

The chain's CDR3 is CASSQTGVGDTQYF. In DNA, the CDR3 is TGTGCCAGCAGCCAAACGGGGGTTGGAGATACGCAGTATTTT. The chain recombines TRBV7-2 with TRBJ2-3, with D tentatively TRBD2 (6 bases). Trimming left V 5 bases short and J 5 bases short, with 14 bases between. Per the germline V gene, CDR1 is SGHTA and CDR2 is FQGNSA. This CDR3 spans 14 amino acids.

J is TRBJ2-5 and V is TRBV14, with 8 bases lining up with TRBD1. Germline CDR1 SGHDN, CDR2 FVKESK. Unmatched junction bases numbered 19, after V lost 3 bases and J lost 1 base. The CDR3 runs to 20 residues. The CDR3 bases are TGTGCCAGCAGCCATTCTCTTCGGACAGGGCGTACATCGGGCCAAGAGACCCAGTACTTC. Protein: CASSHSLRTGRTSGQETQYF.

V gene TRBV7-3 combines with J gene TRBJ1-1; the match to TRBD1 covers 9 bases. From germline, CDR1 is SGHTA and CDR2 FQGTGA. V dropped 5 bases and J dropped 1; count of bases not matched to a gene: 2. The CDR3 spans 14 residues. The CDR3: CASSATGGNTEAFF. CDR3 sequence (DNA): TGTGCCAGCAGCGCGACAGGGGGGAACACTGAAGCTTTCTTT.

The J gene is TRBJ2-1, the V gene TRBV5-1; 13 bases are a match to TRBD2. Germline V gene data show CDR1 as SGHRS and CDR2 as YFSETQ. The CDR3 is made up of 14 amino acids. V shed 4 bases and J 8 bases; nucleotides not matched to a gene: 3. The DNA of the CDR3 is TGCGCCAGCAGCGCGACTAGCGGGGGGTATGAGCAGTTCTTC. Protein: CASSATSGGYEQFF.

This rearrangement joins TRBV5-1 to TRBJ2-2, with D perhaps TRBD2 (6 bases). V shed 4 bases and J shed 7 bases, with 14 bases lying between them. Germline assignment: CDR1 SGHRS and CDR2 YFSETQ. The CDR3 has 14 residues. Here the CDR3 reads CASSNWGRYGELFF. In DNA, the CDR3 is TGCGCCAGCAGCAACTGGGGGAGGTACGGGGAGCTGTTTTTT.

The rearrangement joins TRBV5-1 to TRBJ2-2, with 15 bases lining up with TRBD2. There are 22 residues in the CDR3. Germline V lookup: CDR1 SGHRS, CDR2 YFSETQ. J gave up 0 bases and V 1 base, and 13 bases lay outside the gene matches. The CDR3 sequence: CASSLKPGLAGGGVANTGELFF. In DNA, the CDR3 is TGCGCCAGCAGCTTGAAACCGGGACTAGCGGGGGGCGGGGTCGCGAACACCGGGGAGCTGTTTTTT.

This chain links TRBV7-2 with TRBJ2-7, with 9 nucleotides matching TRBD1. This CDR3 comprises 15 residues. Trimming took 1 base from V and 3 from J; bases not matched to a gene: 4. Germline V gives CDR1 SGHTA, CDR2 FQGNSA. The CDR3 bases are TGTGCCAGCAGCTTAGGGGGACAGGGCGTCTACGAGCAGTACGTC. The encoded protein is CASSLGGQGVYEQYV.

In the case of this clone: At one end the junction does not follow the germline gene, possibly because of a read error. The chain combines TRBV2 with TRBJ1-2; the D gene is possibly TRBD1 (6 bases). CDR1 is SNHLY and CDR2 is FYNNEI in the germline V gene. CDR3 length: 15 amino acids. The CDR3 loop reads CASREDRTPNYGYTF. CDR3 DNA: TGTGCCAGCAGAGAAGACAGGACACCTAACTATGGCTACACCTTC. Using reference TRBV2 and TRBJ1-2 for the parts outside the CDR3, the full variable domain is EPEVTQTPSHQVTQMGQEVILRCVPISNHLYFYWYRQILGQKVEFLVSFYNNEISEKSEIFDDQFSVERPDGSNFTLKIRSTKLEDSAMYFCASREDRTPNYGYTFGSGTRLTVV.

This clone was counted once. The genes are TRBV7-2 and TRBJ2-2, with D perhaps TRBD1 (6 bases). V lost 6 bases and J lost 4, with 15 bases in between. Germline CDR1 SGHTA, CDR2 FQGNSA. The CDR3 length is 15 residues. The CDR3 spells CASSPQTGSTGELFF. The CDR3 region has the DNA TGTGCCAGCAGTCCCCAGACAGGAAGCACCGGGGAGCTGTTTTTT.

The sample holds a few counts of this clone. The chain has TRBV6-5 and TRBJ2-3; 8 bases fit TRBD2. The trim removed 2 bases at V and 5 bases at J, leaving 3 bases unmatched. The CDR3 is 14 amino acids. Per germline, CDR1 MNHEY and CDR2 SVGAGI. In nucleotides, the CDR3 is TGTGCCAGCAGTTACCGGGGGGGGCTAGATACGCAGTATTTT. It specifies CASSYRGGLDTQYF.

The chain carries TRBV7-2 and TRBJ1-5; a weak D match, TRBD1 (5 bases). The V gene lost 4 bases and the J gene lost 7 bases, with 14 bases spanning the gap. The CDR3 is 14 amino acids. Germline V gives CDR1 SGHTA, CDR2 FQGNSA. The CDR3 DNA is TGTGCCAGCAGCTCCCCAGGGAATGCACAGCCCCAGCATTTT. Its translation is CASSSPGNAQPQHF.

This clone was recorded a few times. The V and J genes are TRBV5-1 and TRBJ2-3; 7 positions agree with TRBD2. Germline V gene sequence: CDR1 SGHRS, CDR2 YFSETQ. With V trimmed by 6 bases and J by 3 bases, 7 bases remained unmatched. The CDR3 has 14 residues. The CDR3 loop reads CASMAGVLTDTQYF. CDR3 nucleotides: TGCGCCAGCATGGCGGGAGTTTTGACAGATACGCAGTATTTT. Variable domain in full (rest from reference TRBV5-1 and TRBJ2-3): KAGVTQTPRYLIKTRGQQVTLSCSPISGHRSVSWYQQTPGQGLQFLFEYFSETQRNKGNFPGRFSGRQFSNSRSEMNVSTLELGDSALYLCASMAGVLTDTQYFGPGTRLTVL.

The J gene is TRBJ1-1, the V gene TRBV5-6; D remains unclear. CDR1 is SGHDT and CDR2 is YYEEEE in the germline V gene. Trimming left V 2 bases short and J 1 base short, with 9 bases between. The CDR3 is 14 residues long. The CDR3 loop reads CASSFLGENTEAFF. In nucleotides, the CDR3 is TGTGCCAGCAGCTTTCTCGGGGAGAACACTGAAGCTTTCTTT.

This clone was observed a few times. The chain combines TRBV24-1 with TRBJ1-2; tentative D call: TRBD1 (6 bases). The V end lost 5 bases, the J end lost 4 bases, and 7 bases lay between the germline ends. The CDR3 length is 12 residues. The germline V gene encodes CDR1 KGHDR and CDR2 SFDVKD. In DNA, the CDR3 is TGTGCCACCAGTGCACAGGGCTATGGCTACACCTTC. As protein: CATSAQGYGYTF.

The V gene is TRBV18, the J gene TRBJ1-4; no clear D. The CDR3 has 16 amino acids. Between the trimmed V and J ends, which lost 3 bases and 7 bases, there was a span of 18 bases. Germline V CDR1 and CDR2: KGHSH, LQKENI. Here the CDR3 reads CASSPASGMLGEKLFF. CDR3 nucleotide sequence: TGTGCCAGCTCACCGGCTTCGGGGATGTTGGGTGAAAAACTGTTTTTT. The entire variable domain, with the rest obtained from reference TRBV18 and TRBJ1-4, is as follows: NAGVMQNPRHLVRRRGQEARLRCSPMKGHSHVYWYRQLPEEGLKFMVYLQKENIIDESGMPKERFSAEFPKEGPSILRIQQVVRGDSAAYFCASSPASGMLGEKLFFGSGTQLSVL.

The gene calls are TRBV5-5 and TRBJ2-7; 9 bases agree with TRBD1. The junction had 13 bases not matched to a gene; V was cut back by 2 bases and J by 7 bases. Germline V gene data show CDR1 as SGHKS and CDR2 as YYEKEE (reference sequence). This CDR3 has 16 residues. The CDR3 is CASSLGSGTGISEQYV. In nucleotides, the CDR3 is TGTGCCAGCAGCTTAGGCTCCGGGACAGGGATAAGTGAGCAGTACGTC.

This chain uses TRBV6-5 with TRBJ2-5, with D maybe TRBD2 (7 bases). In germline, CDR1 is MNHEY, CDR2 SVGAGI. V gave up 6 bases and J gave up 2 bases, with 10 bases separating them. The CDR3 has 13 residues. Written as DNA, the CDR3 is TGTGCCAGCAGAGAGGGGGGGCAAGAGACCCAGTACTTC. Protein product: CASREGGQETQYF.

The V and J genes are TRBV10-3 and TRBJ2-1; 11 bases map to TRBD2. The CDR3 totals 14 residues. Germline CDR1 ENHRY, CDR2 SYGVKD. V gave up 7 bases and J gave up 6 bases; unmatched junction bases: 5. The CDR3 coding sequence is TGTGCCATCAAACTAGCGGGAGAGGTCAATGAGCAGTTCTTC. It is translated as CAIKLAGEVNEQFF.

The chain employs TRBV5-1 and TRBJ2-3, with 10 bases matching TRBD2. Germline values: CDR1 SGHRS, CDR2 YFSETQ. Trimming at V came to 6 bases and at J to 6 bases, leaving 10 bases not matched to a gene. The CDR3 runs to 15 residues. CDR3 amino acids: CASTYLAGASDTQYF. CDR3 nucleotides: TGCGCCAGCACCTACCTAGCGGGGGCTTCGGATACGCAGTATTTT.

This clone has more than one count but fewer than ten. This rearrangement joins TRBV5-1 to TRBJ2-2, with D possibly TRBD1 on 6 matching bases. Trimming took off 0 bases at V and 2 bases at J, with 8 bases between the two ends. This CDR3 spans 15 amino acids. Germline CDR1 SGHRS, CDR2 YFSETQ. CDR3 bases: TGCGCCAGCAGCTTGGAACAGGGCAACACCGGGGAGCTGTTTTTT. Translating gives CASSLEQGNTGELFF.

The gene calls are TRBV6-5 and TRBJ2-7; 9 bases fit TRBD1. Germline lookup yields CDR1 MNHEY and CDR2 SVGAGI. V lost 6 bases to trimming and J lost 3 bases; unmatched junction nucleotides: 9. The CDR3 contains 15 residues. CDR3 amino acids: CASSFDGTGLYEQYV. CDR3 in DNA: TGTGCCAGCAGCTTCGACGGGACAGGGCTCTACGAGCAGTACGTC.